The 13 T cell receptor beta chains in this list originate from one sample, sequenced in a study of blood T cell repertoires in COVID-19 (TCRdb year 2020). Library creation used the immunoSEQ multiplex PCR assay. TCRdb carries this immuneACCESS record with in-frame sequences only. Its versions omit some clonotypes, under half of them owing to an unresolved V gene in the studies checked, with the rest unexplained. Counted in this sample were over 150,000 clones; approximately 88% of them appeared once. The ten largest clones take up about 6.7% of the sample. The sequencing sample was made of peripheral blood. The receptors stem from a woman in her 40s with COVID-19, enrolled during active disease.

This clone was picked up a small number of times. This chain connects TRBV27 to TRBJ1-2; D ambiguous. Trimming stripped 5 bases from V and 0 bases from J, with 16 bases between. CDR3 length: 16 residues. Germline V gives CDR1 MNHEY, CDR2 SMNVEV (reference sequence). CDR3 in DNA: TGTGCCAGCAGTCCCCGCGGCACCCCCCCTAACTATGGCTACACCTTC. It translates to CASSPRGTPPNYGYTF.

The gene calls are TRBV6-5 and TRBJ1-1; 9 bases are shared with TRBD1. This CDR3 comprises 13 residues. CDR1 is MNHEY and CDR2 is SVGAGI in the germline V gene. With 2 bases clipped from V and 10 bases from J, the junction kept 5 bases outside the gene matches. The CDR3 loop is CASSYSYRGLAFF. The CDR3 bases are TGTGCCAGCAGTTACAGCTACAGGGGGCTAGCTTTCTTT.

V gene TRBV7-2 combines with J gene TRBJ1-5, with D tentatively TRBD1 (6 bases). Germline assignment: CDR1 SGHTA and CDR2 FQGNSA. The CDR3 length is 15 residues. The V gene lost 1 base and the J gene lost 2 bases, with 9 bases spanning the gap. CDR3 residues: CASSLGPGGNQPQHF. The CDR3 nucleotides read TGTGCCAGCAGCTTAGGGCCAGGGGGCAATCAGCCCCAGCATTTT.

The sample holds a few counts of this clone. The J gene is TRBJ1-5, the V gene TRBV6-2 or TRBV6-3, with D possibly matching TRBD1 (6 bases). Trimming stripped 4 bases from V and 2 bases from J, with 15 bases between. This CDR3 comprises 16 residues. Looked up from germline, CDR1 is MNHEY and CDR2 is SVGEGT. The DNA for the CDR3 is TGTGCCAGCAGTTTCACACCGACAGGACGCAATCAGCCCCAGCATTTT. Translated: CASSFTPTGRNQPQHF.

This chain connects TRBV29-1 to TRBJ1-2, with a weak D call TRBD1 (5 bases). The CDR3 contains 13 residues. Trimming stripped 6 bases from V and 4 bases from J, with 15 bases between. Germline CDR1 SQVTM, CDR2 ANQGSEA. The CDR3 DNA reads TGCAGCGTCCCCGCCCAGGGCCCCTATGGCTACACCTTC. Amino acid sequence: CSVPAQGPYGYTF.

The chain employs TRBV11-2 and TRBJ1-5; possibly TRBD1 for D (6 bases). Trimming removed 3 bases from V and 1 base from J, with 10 bases in between. The CDR3 covers 15 residues. The germline V gene has CDR1 SGHAT and CDR2 FQNNGV. CDR3 residues: CASSLQGTSNQPQHF. The CDR3 DNA sequence: TGTGCCAGCAGCTTGCAGGGGACGAGCAATCAGCCCCAGCATTTT.

The chain recombines TRBV5-1 with TRBJ1-1; D is possibly TRBD1 (6 bases). Germline CDR1 SGHRS, CDR2 YFSETQ. This CDR3 has 14 residues. V lost 0 bases and J 4 bases, leaving 10 bases between the germline ends. CDR3 sequence (DNA): TGCGCCAGCAGCTTGGAGTGGGGGCCCACTGAAGCTTTCTTT. Encoded protein: CASSLEWGPTEAFF.

The chain joins TRBV28 to TRBJ1-4; D gene ambiguous. This CDR3 is 13 amino acids long. Trimming removed 8 bases from V and 2 bases from J, with 9 bases in between. The germline CDR1 and CDR2 sequences are MDHEN and SYDVKM. In nucleotides, the CDR3 is TGTGCCAGCGCGGATGTGACTAATGAAAAACTGTTTTTT. Protein product: CASADVTNEKLFF.

The chain carries TRBV12-3 or TRBV12-4 and TRBJ1-2, with TRBD1 matching over 9 bases. With V trimmed by 5 bases and J by 8 bases, 6 bases remained unmatched. CDR3 size: 13 residues. The CDR3 region has the DNA TGTGCCAGCAGTCCGGACAGGGGAAAGGGCTACACCTTC. Amino acid sequence: CASSPDRGKGYTF.

This clone appeared once. V and J are TRBV5-1 and TRBJ1-5, with 7 bases that match TRBD1. V was clipped by 3 bases and J by 3 bases; unmatched bases: 9. Germline loops: CDR1 SGHRS, CDR2 YFSETQ. CDR3 length: 16 amino acids. CDR3 coding DNA: TGCGCCAGCAGCTCAGGAGAGACAGGGTCCAATCAGCCCCAGCATTTT. Encoded protein: CASSSGETGSNQPQHF.

This clone was seen a single time. The chain uses TRBV21-1 and TRBJ1-1; TRBD1 was called by the table and not checked on the DNA. TRBV21-1 represents a pseudogene. The CDR3 covers 10 residues. DNA of the CDR3: TGTGCCACCCAGGGGACTGAAGCTTTCTTT. Amino acids: CATQGTEAFF.

The chain is built from TRBV27 and TRBJ2-2; a weak D match, TRBD2 (6 bases). V dropped 5 bases and J dropped 0 bases, with 10 bases sitting between them. This CDR3 spans 15 amino acids. Germline lookup yields CDR1 MNHEY and CDR2 SMNVEV (reference sequence). The CDR3 bases are TGTGCCAGCAGTGGGGGGAGGACGAACACCGGGGAGCTGTTTTTT. Encoded protein: CASSGGRTNTGELFF.

The chain links TRBV15 to TRBJ2-4, with 8 bases matching TRBD1. Trimming took 8 bases from V and 3 from J; bases not matched to a gene: 6. CDR1 and CDR2 (germline): LNHNV, YYDKDF (reference sequence). This CDR3 is built from 14 residues. The CDR3 loop reads CATVDRGGKNIQYF. The CDR3 DNA is TGTGCCACCGTCGACAGGGGAGGCAAAAACATTCAGTACTTC.